A single sample gave rise to the 31 T cell receptor beta chains below, sequenced in a study of shared clonotypes between healthy human individuals. Assay: immunoSEQ multiplex PCR; the TCRdb copy retains only in-frame clones and omits some. Of roughly 1 million clones in the sample, approximately 76% were seen once. The sample consisted of memory CD4+ T cells sorted from blood. Subset reported: CD45RA-negative fraction. Receptors were obtained from a man between 18 and 29 years old in good health.

This clone appeared a single time. The chain combines TRBV6-1 with TRBJ1-2; D is unclear. Germline V gene data show CDR1 as MNHNS and CDR2 as SASEGT. The CDR3 totals 13 residues. The V gene lost 2 bases and the J gene lost 7 bases, with 11 bases spanning the gap. The CDR3 nucleotides are TGTGCCAGCAGTGAAAATCTTTACTTTGGCTACACCTTC. Its translation: CASSENLYFGYTF.

The chain joins TRBV27 to TRBJ2-7, with unresolved D. Germline assignment: CDR1 MNHEY and CDR2 SMNVEV (reference sequence). The CDR3 is 14 residues long. The V end lost 6 bases, the J end lost 0 bases, and 12 bases lay between the germline ends. CDR3 DNA: TGTGCCAGCAGCCGGGCCCTCGGCTCCTACGAGCAGTACTTC. Its translation: CASSRALGSYEQYF.

This sequence joins TRBV27 and TRBJ2-1; the D gene is possibly TRBD1 (5 bases). CDR1 is MNHEY, CDR2 SMNVEV, per germline (reference sequence). The ends were cut back, 7 bases at V and 0 bases at J, with 19 bases in the middle. The CDR3 loop spans 17 amino acids. The chain's CDR3 is CASTKTATYSSYNEQFF. The CDR3 bases are TGTGCCAGCACCAAGACAGCAACCTATAGCTCCTACAATGAGCAGTTCTTC.

This clone appeared a single time. The chain couples TRBV13 to TRBJ2-1; tentatively, D is TRBD2 (5 bases). Between the trimmed V and J ends, which lost 6 bases and 5 bases, there was a span of 11 bases. The CDR3 has 13 residues. Germline CDR1 is PRHDT and CDR2 is FYEKMQ (reference sequence). The CDR3 nucleotides read TGTGCCAGCAGGACTATCCTAGACAATGAGCAGTTCTTC. It encodes CASRTILDNEQFF.

This clone has ten or more counts. J is TRBJ1-2 and V is TRBV5-4; D is unclear. This CDR3 region has 13 residues. Germline V lookup: CDR1 SGHNT, CDR2 YYREEE (reference sequence). The ends were cut back, 5 bases at V and 0 bases at J, with 8 bases in the middle. CDR3 DNA sequence: TGTGCCAGCAGAGGAGGCACTAACTATGGCTACACCTTC. Its protein product is CASRGGTNYGYTF.

The V gene is TRBV6-1, the J gene TRBJ2-5; D not resolved. Germline CDR1 is MNHNS and CDR2 is SASEGT. This CDR3 is 11 amino acids long. V was shortened by 6 bases and J by 3 bases, with 5 bases between the two germline ends. CDR3 in amino acids: CASRTEETQYF. DNA for the CDR3: TGTGCCAGCAGGACCGAAGAGACCCAGTACTTC.

This clone was seen a few times. This chain uses TRBV19 with TRBJ1-1; D is possibly TRBD1 (5 bases). Germline loops: CDR1 LNHDA, CDR2 SQIVND (reference sequence). The CDR3 length is 13 residues. Trimming took off 8 bases at V and 1 base at J, with 11 bases between the two ends. CDR3 in amino acids: CASGITGNTEAFF. CDR3 sequence (DNA): TGTGCCAGTGGAATCACAGGGAACACTGAAGCTTTCTTT.

The chain combines TRBV5-4 with TRBJ2-5, with a tentative D call TRBD2 (6 bases). Germline-derived CDR1 and CDR2 are SGHNT and YYREEE (reference sequence). The CDR3 extends over 14 amino acids. Trimming cost V 4 bases and J 5 bases, with 15 bases left between them. CDR3 protein: CASSPGTGKETQYF. Here the CDR3 DNA reads TGTGCCAGCAGCCCGGGGACTGGGAAGGAGACCCAGTACTTC.

Concerning this clone itself: This likely reflects a read error, since a far larger clone is one base away. The rearrangement joins TRBV25-1 to TRBJ2-1, with 7 bases aligning to TRBD1. The V and J ends lost 4 bases and 5 bases, in that order; junction bases with no gene match: 14. CDR3 length: 17 amino acids. The germline CDR1 and CDR2 sequences are MGHDK and SYGVNS. In DNA form, the CDR3 reads TGTGCCAGCAGTGCTCAAGCCAGGACAGGAGTACACAATGAGCAGTTCTTC. Encoded protein: CASSAQARTGVHNEQFF.

CDR3 region: CASSTPGQVYSNQPQHF. CDR3 DNA: TGTGCCAGTAGTACCCCGGGACAGGTATATAGCAATCAGCCCCAGCATTTT. The genes are TRBV19 and TRBJ1-5; 8 nucleotides align to TRBD1. J was trimmed by 0 bases and V by 4 bases; bases with no gene match: 8. The CDR3 totals 17 residues. The V gene's germline CDR1 is LNHDA and CDR2 SQIVND (reference sequence). The complete variable domain, with remaining parts taken from reference TRBV19 and TRBJ1-5, reads DGGITQSPKYLFRKEGQNVTLSCEQNLNHDAMYWYRQDPGQGLRLIYYSQIVNDFQKGDIAEGYSVSREKKESFPLTVTSAQKNPTAFYLCASSTPGQVYSNQPQHFGDGTRLSIL.

This clone was recorded a few times. The rearrangement links TRBV9 to TRBJ1-3; TRBD1 might be the D (6 bases). Germline-derived CDR1 and CDR2 are SGDLS and YYNGEE. V lost 4 bases and J lost 2, with 13 bases in between. The CDR3 is made up of 15 amino acids. CDR3 bases: TGTGCCAGCAGCCGAAGCGGGGGCACTGGAAACACCATATATTTT. The encoded protein is CASSRSGGTGNTIYF.

This chain uses TRBV2 with TRBJ2-1; D gene uncertain. CDR1 and CDR2 from the germline V gene are SNHLY and FYNNEI. V was shortened by 7 bases and J by 5 bases, with 9 bases between the two germline ends. The CDR3 has 12 amino acids. The CDR3 reads CASNEPNNEQFF. DNA of the CDR3: TGTGCCAGCAATGAGCCGAACAATGAGCAGTTCTTC.

The rearrangement uses TRBV4-3 and TRBJ2-7; D is undetermined. Germline V gives CDR1 LGHNA, CDR2 YSLEER. Trimming removed 1 base at V and 6 bases at J, with 13 bases between. CDR3 length equals 14 residues. The DNA for the CDR3 is TGCGCCAGCAGCCAAGGAGACCGGGCCCCCGAGCAGTACTTC. This encodes CASSQGDRAPEQYF.

This chain joins TRBV7-9 and TRBJ2-1; either TRBD1 or TRBD2 may fit D (5 bases each). Germline V CDR1 and CDR2: SEHNR, FQNEAQ (reference sequence). V was clipped by 3 bases and J by 2 bases, with 14 bases between them. The CDR3 has 16 residues. CDR3 in amino acids: CASSFRGAKAYNEQFF. The CDR3 DNA follows: TGTGCCAGCAGCTTCAGAGGGGCAAAGGCCTACAATGAGCAGTTCTTC.

This sequence joins TRBV19 and TRBJ2-3, with 9 bases identical to TRBD1. The length of the CDR3 is 12 residues. J lost 9 bases, V lost 4 bases, and 2 bases had no gene match. Germline V gives CDR1 LNHDA, CDR2 SQIVND (reference sequence). CDR3: CASSTGQGTQYF. CDR3 bases: TGTGCCAGTAGTACCGGACAGGGGACGCAGTATTTT.

The rearrangement links TRBV4-1 to TRBJ2-6; no definite D call. Germline values: CDR1 MGHRA, CDR2 YSYEKL. V lost 2 bases, J lost 2 bases, and 13 bases lay in between. The CDR3 is 17 residues long. The CDR3 is CASSQPGRSAGANVLTF. CDR3 coding DNA: TGCGCCAGCAGCCAACCCGGACGGTCGGCTGGGGCCAACGTCCTGACTTTC.

This clone was picked up a small number of times. V gene TRBV29-1 combines with J gene TRBJ2-7, with 7 bases matching TRBD2. Unmatched junction bases numbered 3, after V lost 0 bases and J lost 7 bases. Germline CDR1 is SQVTM and CDR2 is ANQGSEA. This CDR3 region has 12 residues. Here the CDR3 DNA reads TGCAGCGTTGAAGAAGGGCGGGGGGAGCAGTACTTC. Amino acid sequence: CSVEEGRGEQYF.

The rearrangement joins TRBV6-1 to TRBJ2-1, with D possibly being TRBD1 (6 bases). The CDR3 is 16 residues long. V was shortened by 2 bases and J by 7 bases, with 18 bases between the two germline ends. Germline CDR1 is MNHNS and CDR2 is SASEGT. The CDR3 nucleotides are TGTGCCAGCAGTGAAAACATCCGACCAGGGGAAAATGAGCAGTTCTTC. It encodes CASSENIRPGENEQFF.

The J gene is TRBJ2-5, the V gene TRBV10-3, with unresolved D. The J call may be wrong; the DNA end is better matched by TRBJ2-7. The CDR3 has 13 residues. In germline, CDR1 is ENHRY, CDR2 SYGVKD. The CDR3 DNA sequence: TGTGCCATCAAGGAAGGAACGGGCTACGAGCAGTACTTC. Protein product: CAIKEGTGYEQYF.

Only a few counts were recorded for this clone. CDR3 in amino acids: CASSPSIGVISTDTQYF. The DNA of the CDR3 is TGTGCCAGCTCACCTTCGATAGGCGTAATTAGCACAGATACGCAGTATTTT. This chain joins TRBV18 and TRBJ2-3; D gene uncertain. This CDR3 has 17 residues. The V gene lost 3 bases and the J gene lost 0 bases, with 16 bases spanning the gap. Germline CDR1 is KGHSH and CDR2 is LQKENI. Variable domain in full (rest from reference TRBV18 and TRBJ2-3): NAGVMQNPRHLVRRRGQEARLRCSPMKGHSHVYWYRQLPEEGLKFMVYLQKENIIDESGMPKERFSAEFPKEGPSILRIQQVVRGDSAAYFCASSPSIGVISTDTQYFGPGTRLTVL.

V gene TRBV5-3 combines with J gene TRBJ2-2, with D unclear. TRBV5-3 is recorded as an ORF, its role being uncertain. The CDR3 totals 16 residues. Trimming removed 1 base from V and 5 bases from J, with 15 bases in between. CDR3 nucleotide sequence: TGTGCCAGAAGCTTGAGATCGCAGACGAGAACCGGGGAGCTGTTTTTT. It specifies CARSLRSQTRTGELFF.

This CDR3 reads CAIRTSGGAIEQFF. The DNA of the CDR3 is TGTGCCATCAGGACTAGCGGGGGGGCCATTGAGCAGTTCTTC. J is TRBJ2-1 and V is TRBV10-3; TRBD2 agrees at 14 bases. J gave up 9 bases and V 6 bases, and 4 bases lay outside the gene matches. In germline, CDR1 is ENHRY, CDR2 SYGVKD. The length of the CDR3 is 14 residues.

This clone was detected only a few times. The gene calls are TRBV20-1 and TRBJ1-1, with D uncertain. V gave up 0 bases and J gave up 6 bases, with 5 bases separating them. The CDR3 runs to 11 residues. Germline V gene data show CDR1 as DFQATT and CDR2 as SNEGSKA (reference sequence). The CDR3 spells CSARDGPEAFF. CDR3 in DNA: TGCAGTGCTAGAGACGGGCCTGAAGCTTTCTTT.

The chain carries TRBV19 and TRBJ2-1, with D perhaps being TRBD1 or TRBD2 (5 bases each). V lost 5 bases to trimming and J lost 10 bases, with 24 bases between them. The CDR3 sequence is 16 residues long. Germline assignment: CDR1 LNHDA and CDR2 SQIVND (reference sequence). The CDR3 region is CASSSDGTWLRSEQFF. CDR3 DNA: TGTGCCAGTAGTTCCGACGGGACCTGGCTTAGGAGCGAGCAGTTCTTC.

This clone was recorded once. This chain links TRBV6-1 with TRBJ2-7; D not resolved. This CDR3 region has 11 residues. The germline gives CDR1 MNHNS, CDR2 SASEGT. V shed 7 bases and J shed 12 bases, with 16 bases lying between them. The CDR3: CASTETGRWYF. The CDR3, as DNA: TGTGCCAGCACCGAAACGGGTCGTTGGTACTTC.

This clone appeared many times. CDR3 DNA sequence: TGCGCCAGCAGCCAAGACGGCAGGGGGCCCACCGGGGAGCTGTTTTTT. Translation gives CASSQDGRGPTGELFF. The chain joins TRBV4-1 to TRBJ2-2, with 8 bases lining up with TRBD1. With 0 bases clipped from V and 4 bases from J, the junction kept 4 bases outside the gene matches. Germline V gene data show CDR1 as MGHRA and CDR2 as YSYEKL. CDR3 size: 16 residues.

This sequence joins TRBV6-1 and TRBJ1-2; D gene ambiguous. Germline V lookup: CDR1 MNHNS, CDR2 SASEGT. Between the trimmed V and J ends, which lost 7 bases and 3 bases, there was a span of 12 bases. CDR3 size: 13 residues. The CDR3 DNA follows: TGTGCCAGCACCCCCGGGAAGGACTATGGCTACACCTTC. Protein: CASTPGKDYGYTF.

The chain joins TRBV18 to TRBJ1-6, with D tentatively TRBD1 (6 bases). Looked up from germline, CDR1 is KGHSH and CDR2 is LQKENI. CDR3 length: 15 residues. V was pared by 1 base and J by 10 bases, with 14 bases between. In nucleotides, the CDR3 is TGTGCCAGCTCACCACAACAGGGAAACGAGTCACCCCTCCACTTT. Translation gives CASSPQQGNESPLHF.

V usage is TRBV10-2 and J usage is TRBJ1-1; D gene ambiguous. This CDR3 is 13 amino acids long. V was clipped by 10 bases and J by 4 bases, with 16 bases between them. Per germline, CDR1 WSHSY and CDR2 SAAADI. The CDR3 loop is CATKGDGSTEAFF. In nucleotides, the CDR3 is TGCGCCACCAAGGGAGACGGGTCCACTGAAGCTTTCTTT.

The chain combines TRBV5-5 with TRBJ1-4, with TRBD1 matching 7 bases. In germline, CDR1 is SGHKS, CDR2 YYEKEE (reference sequence). This CDR3 is 15 amino acids long. The ends lost 2 bases at V and 5 bases at J; junction bases unmatched: 6. CDR3 sequence reads: CASSLLDRVNEKLFF. DNA for the CDR3: TGTGCCAGCAGCTTACTCGACAGGGTCAATGAAAAACTGTTTTTT.

The CDR3 nucleotides read TGTGCCAGCAGTGTAAACGTTCAGGGAAACTATGGCTACACCTTC. Translation: CASSVNVQGNYGYTF. The chain joins TRBV2 to TRBJ1-2, with D possibly TRBD1 on 5 matching bases. The length of the CDR3 is 15 residues. Germline V gene sequence: CDR1 SNHLY, CDR2 FYNNEI. V lost 4 bases to trimming and J lost 2 bases, with 14 bases between them.